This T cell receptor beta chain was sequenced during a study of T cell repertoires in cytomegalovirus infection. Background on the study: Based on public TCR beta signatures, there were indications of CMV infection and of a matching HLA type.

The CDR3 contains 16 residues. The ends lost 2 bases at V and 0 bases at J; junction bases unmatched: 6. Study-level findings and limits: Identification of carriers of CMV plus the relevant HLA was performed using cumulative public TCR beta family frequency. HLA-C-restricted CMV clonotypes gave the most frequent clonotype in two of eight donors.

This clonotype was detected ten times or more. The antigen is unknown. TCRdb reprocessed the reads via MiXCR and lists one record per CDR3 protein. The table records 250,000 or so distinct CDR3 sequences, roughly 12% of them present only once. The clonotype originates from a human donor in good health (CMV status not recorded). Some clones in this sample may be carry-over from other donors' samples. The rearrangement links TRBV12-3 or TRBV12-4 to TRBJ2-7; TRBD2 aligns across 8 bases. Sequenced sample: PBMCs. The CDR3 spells CASSLRLTSGSYEQYF. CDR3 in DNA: TGTGCCAGCAGTTTAAGATTAACTAGCGGCTCCTACGAGCAGTACTTC.